This T cell receptor beta chain stems from a study of cytomegalovirus exposure and HLA in healthy donors. Findings of the study overall: Highest at DRB1 and lowest at HLA-C, TCR association rates differed among HLA loci in a later analysis.

Germline V gene data show CDR1 as SGHTA and CDR2 as FQGNSA. V was clipped by 9 bases and J by 0 bases; unmatched bases: 1. This CDR3 has 14 amino acids. This PCR relied on a set of 60 Vbeta primers and 13 Jbeta primers. The protocol was immunoSEQ multiplex PCR, while the TCRdb copy is restricted to in-frame clones and leaves out a portion. The sample has some 130,000 clones, more than 60% seen once; the top ten hold more than 8.5%. As concerns this clone: Its antigen is currently unknown.

The chain employs TRBV7-2 and TRBJ1-5, with 11 bases fitting TRBD1. This receptor was taken from a man between 35 and 55 years old in good health and CMV-seropositive. Sequencing used PBMCs. This CDR3 is CARGQGGSNQPQHF. The CDR3 DNA reads as TGTGCCAGGGGACAGGGGGGTAGCAATCAGCCCCAGCATTTT.